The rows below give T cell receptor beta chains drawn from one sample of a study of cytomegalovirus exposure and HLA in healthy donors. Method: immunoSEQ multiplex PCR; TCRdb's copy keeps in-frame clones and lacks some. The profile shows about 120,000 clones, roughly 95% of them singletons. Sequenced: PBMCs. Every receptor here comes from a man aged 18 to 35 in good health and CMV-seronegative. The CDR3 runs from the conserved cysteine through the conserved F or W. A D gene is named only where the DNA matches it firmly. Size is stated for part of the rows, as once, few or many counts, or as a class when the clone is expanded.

CDR3 DNA: TGTGCCTACGGACAGGGTAGAACCGGGGAGCTGTTTTTT
CDR3 protein: CAYGQGRTGELFF
D gene: TRBD1
J gene: TRBJ2-2
V gene: TRBV30
clone size: -

CDR3 DNA: TGTGCCAGCAGCTTACGGTCGAGGCAGAGAGACTTTCAGTACTTC
CDR3 protein: CASSLRSRQRDFQYF
D gene: -
J gene: TRBJ2-7
V gene: TRBV11-2
clone size: -

CDR3 DNA: TGTGCCAGCAGCCGCGGACAGGGGGATAATGGCTACACCTTC
CDR3 protein: CASSRGQGDNGYTF
D gene: TRBD1
J gene: TRBJ1-2
V gene: TRBV7-2
clone size: -

CDR3 DNA: TGTGCCAGCAGCAAAGAAACCGAACAGGGGGTTGAAGGGGATGGCTACACCTTC
CDR3 protein: CASSKETEQGVEGDGYTF
D gene: -
J gene: TRBJ1-2
V gene: TRBV21-1
clone size: -

CDR3 DNA: TGTGCCAGCAGCACTCCTAGTGGGTCCTACAATGAGCAGTTCTTC
CDR3 protein: CASSTPSGSYNEQFF
D gene: -
J gene: TRBJ2-1
V gene: TRBV7-3
clone size: -

CDR3 DNA: TGTGCCAGCAGCTTAAACAGGGGCTACGAGCAGTACTTC
CDR3 protein: CASSLNRGYEQYF
D gene: TRBD1
J gene: TRBJ2-7
V gene: TRBV11-3
clone size: -

CDR3 DNA: TGTGCCAGCAGCTTACAGGGTGGGATCACTGAAGCTTTCTTT
CDR3 protein: CASSLQGGITEAFF
D gene: -
J gene: TRBJ1-1
V gene: TRBV7-3
clone size: -

CDR3 DNA: TGTGCCAGAGGACTAGCGGAAGAGACCCAGTACTTC
CDR3 protein: CARGLAEETQYF
D gene: TRBD2
J gene: TRBJ2-5
V gene: TRBV6-5
clone size: once

CDR3 DNA: TGCGCCAGCAGCATCGGACAGGGACCAACCTCTGGGGCCAACGTCCTGACTTTC
CDR3 protein: CASSIGQGPTSGANVLTF
D gene: TRBD1
J gene: TRBJ2-6
V gene: TRBV5-1
clone size: once

CDR3 DNA: TGTGCCAGCAGCTCAACTAGCGTGAACAATGAGCAGTTCTTC
CDR3 protein: CASSSTSVNNEQFF
D gene: TRBD2
J gene: TRBJ2-1
V gene: TRBV7-8
clone size: once

CDR3 DNA: TGTGCCTGCCACCGCCCCCTAACCAACACTGAAGCTTTCTTT
CDR3 protein: CACHRPLTNTEAFF
D gene: -
J gene: TRBJ1-1
V gene: TRBV30
clone size: -

CDR3 DNA: TGTGCCAGCAGCTTGGGAAGCGGGAGCTACAATGAGCAGTTCTTC
CDR3 protein: CASSLGSGSYNEQFF
D gene: TRBD2
J gene: TRBJ2-1
V gene: TRBV5-4
clone size: -

CDR3 DNA: TGTGCCTGGGGGGGCCGGTTAGGGCAGTACTTC
CDR3 protein: CAWGGRLGQYF
D gene: -
J gene: TRBJ2-7
V gene: TRBV30
clone size: -

CDR3 DNA: TGTGCCAGCAGCCCCTGGACAGGACCCTTGAGCTCCTACGAGCAGTACTTC
CDR3 protein: CASSPWTGPLSSYEQYF
D gene: TRBD1
J gene: TRBJ2-7
V gene: TRBV7-9
clone size: -

CDR3 DNA: TGTGCCAGCAGTGCACCAGTGCGAGGACTGTTTTTT
CDR3 protein: CASSAPVRGLFF
D gene: -
J gene: TRBJ1-4
V gene: TRBV25-1
clone size: -

CDR3 DNA: TGTGCCTGGAGTGTGGGAGGACTGAGCACAGATACGCAGTATTTT
CDR3 protein: CAWSVGGLSTDTQYF
D gene: -
J gene: TRBJ2-3
V gene: TRBV30
clone size: -

CDR3 DNA: TGTGCCAGCAGTCCTCGGGGTACAGGGGGCTGGGATTTT
CDR3 protein: CASSPRGTGGWDF
D gene: TRBD1
J gene: TRBJ1-5
V gene: TRBV27
clone size: -

CDR3 DNA: TGCAGCGTTGATATTCGCGGGAGGGTTGAAGACGAAGAGACCCAGTACTTC
CDR3 protein: CSVDIRGRVEDEETQYF
D gene: TRBD2
J gene: TRBJ2-5
V gene: TRBV29-1
clone size: -